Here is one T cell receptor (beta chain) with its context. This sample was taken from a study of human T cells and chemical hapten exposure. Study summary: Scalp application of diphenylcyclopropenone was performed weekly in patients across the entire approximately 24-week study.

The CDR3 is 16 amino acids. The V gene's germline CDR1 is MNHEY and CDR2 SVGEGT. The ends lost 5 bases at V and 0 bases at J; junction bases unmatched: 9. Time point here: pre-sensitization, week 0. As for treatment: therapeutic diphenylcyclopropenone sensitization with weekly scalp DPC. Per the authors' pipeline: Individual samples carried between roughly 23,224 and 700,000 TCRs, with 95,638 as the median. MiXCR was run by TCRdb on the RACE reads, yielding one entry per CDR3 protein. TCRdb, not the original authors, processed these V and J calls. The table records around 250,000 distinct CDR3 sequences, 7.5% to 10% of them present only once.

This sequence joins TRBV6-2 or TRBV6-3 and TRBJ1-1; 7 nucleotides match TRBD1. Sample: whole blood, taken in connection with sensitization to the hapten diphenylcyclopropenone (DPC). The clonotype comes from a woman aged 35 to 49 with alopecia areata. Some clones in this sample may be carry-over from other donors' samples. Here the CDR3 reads CASSQLRGVMNTEAFF. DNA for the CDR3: TGTGCCAGCAGTCAACTCAGGGGGGTCATGAACACTGAAGCTTTCTTT.